These 24 T cell receptor beta chains came from one sample sequenced in a study of OX40 agonist ivuxolimab in advanced cancers. The table came from immunoSEQ multiplex PCR; TCRdb's copy has only in-frame clones and leaves some out. This table has over 55,000 clones, around 83% appearing once. Sequencing was performed on CD4+ or CD8+ T cells sorted from blood, taken in a trial of the OX40 agonist ivuxolimab. These receptors were collected from an adult with an advanced solid tumor such as melanoma, head and neck, liver or kidney cancer.

The chain joins TRBV15 to TRBJ2-3, with 8 bases that match TRBD2. This CDR3 has 15 residues. The V gene end was trimmed by 0 bases and the J gene end by 3 bases; junction bases not matched to a gene: 2. Germline V gene data show CDR1 as LNHNV and CDR2 as YYDKDF (reference sequence). This CDR3 is CATSREAGVTDTQYF. The CDR3 DNA reads TGTGCCACCAGCAGAGAAGCGGGAGTTACAGATACGCAGTATTTT.

The chain carries TRBV30 and TRBJ1-6; D perhaps matches TRBD1 (6 bases). V was trimmed by 5 bases and J by 8 bases, leaving 16 bases between them. Per the germline V gene, CDR1 is GTSNPN and CDR2 is SVGIG (reference sequence). The CDR3 runs to 14 residues. The CDR3 coding sequence is TGTGCCTGGTCGGAAGGGACAAAGGATTCACCCCTCCACTTT. It encodes CAWSEGTKDSPLHF.

This rearrangement joins TRBV6-1 to TRBJ1-4, with D maybe TRBD1 (6 bases). Germline V lookup: CDR1 MNHNS, CDR2 SASEGT. The length of the CDR3 is 15 residues. V was cut by 2 bases and J by 4 bases, with 11 bases left in between. As DNA, the CDR3 is TGTGCCAGCAGTGAACGGGGACAATTTAATGAAAAACTGTTTTTT. It translates to CASSERGQFNEKLFF.

The gene calls are TRBV5-5 and TRBJ2-1; TRBD1 aligns across 7 bases. The CDR3 consists of 16 residues. The V gene's germline CDR1 is SGHKS and CDR2 YYEKEE (reference sequence). V trimming: 4 bases; J trimming: 2 bases; junction bases outside the gene matches: 9. CDR3 protein: CASSTLDRATYNEQFF. The CDR3 nucleotides read TGTGCCAGCAGCACTTTAGACAGGGCGACCTACAATGAGCAGTTCTTC.

The CDR3 DNA sequence: TGTGCCAGCAGCCAAGCAACACTAGCGGGAGGCACCTTCTTC. Amino acid sequence: CASSQATLAGGTFF. The V and J genes are TRBV14 and TRBJ2-1; TRBD2 agrees at 12 bases. Trimming removed 1 base from V and 16 bases from J; junction bases left unmatched: 8. Germline V gene data show CDR1 as SGHDN and CDR2 as FVKESK. This CDR3 contains 14 residues.

This clone was counted a few times. The chain couples TRBV2 to TRBJ1-5; D call uncertain. The germline gives CDR1 SNHLY, CDR2 FYNNEI. Deletions cut 2 bases from V and 0 bases from J, with 8 bases between. This CDR3 spans 15 amino acids. The CDR3 is CASSEYGPSNQPQHF. The CDR3 nucleotides are TGTGCCAGCAGTGAATACGGTCCTAGCAATCAGCCCCAGCATTTT.

As to this clone: The junction differs from germline at one of its ends, possibly a read error. The rearrangement joins TRBV29-1 to TRBJ2-1, with D perhaps TRBD1 (6 bases). Germline-derived CDR1 and CDR2 are SQVTM and ANQGSEA. CDR3 size: 14 residues. CDR3 sequence reads: CSVDRLGQYTEQFF. The CDR3 DNA reads as TGCAGCGTTGACCGTTTAGGACAGTACACTGAGCAGTTCTTC.

This clone was counted between two and nine times. This rearrangement joins TRBV6-6 to TRBJ1-5, with a possible D match to TRBD1 (5 bases). CDR1 is MNHNY, CDR2 SVGAGI, per germline (reference sequence). The CDR3 totals 15 residues. Between the trimmed V and J ends, which lost 7 bases and 1 base, there was a span of 14 bases. CDR3 coding DNA: TGTGCCAGCACCCCTTCGGGGGGAAGCAATCAGCCCCAGCATTTT. Amino acid sequence: CASTPSGGSNQPQHF.

J is TRBJ2-5 and V is TRBV28; 7 bases are shared with TRBD1. The germline V gene has CDR1 MDHEN and CDR2 SYDVKM. This CDR3 comprises 15 residues. Trimming took 6 bases from V and 7 from J; bases not matched to a gene: 14. This chain's CDR3 is CASRKQGLERGTQYF. CDR3 DNA sequence: TGTGCCAGCAGGAAACAGGGGCTAGAACGGGGGACCCAGTACTTC.

The CDR3 DNA reads TGTGCCAGCAGCGTAGAACGGGGCTCCTATGGCTACACCTTC. This translates into CASSVERGSYGYTF. This sequence joins TRBV9 and TRBJ1-2, with D perhaps matching TRBD1 (5 bases). CDR1 is SGDLS, CDR2 YYNGEE, per germline. V shed 0 bases and J shed 4 bases, with 10 bases lying between them. The CDR3 consists of 14 residues.

The chain employs TRBV5-8 and TRBJ2-3; D unclear. CDR3 size: 12 residues. From germline, CDR1 is SGHTS and CDR2 YDEGEE. V lost 0 bases, J lost 4 bases, and 3 bases lay in between. The CDR3 nucleotides are TGTGCCAGCAGCTTGGACGCAGATACGCAGTATTTT. Its protein is CASSLDADTQYF.

The CDR3 nucleotides read TGTGCCAGCACGATAGGGGACTGGGCCTACGAGCAGTACTTC. It yields the protein CASTIGDWAYEQYF. This chain connects TRBV7-2 to TRBJ2-7, with D possibly TRBD2 on 6 matching bases. Trimming removed 7 bases from V and 2 bases from J, with 15 bases in between. This CDR3 spans 14 amino acids. Germline V CDR1 and CDR2: SGHTA, FQGNSA.

This clone was picked up one time. The chain recombines TRBV9 with TRBJ2-4; no firm D call. This CDR3 region has 15 residues. V was cut by 1 base and J by 3 bases, with 11 bases left in between. CDR1 and CDR2 from the germline V gene are SGDLS and YYNGEE. CDR3 residues: CASSVSPAGKNIQYF. The CDR3 DNA is TGTGCCAGCAGCGTAAGTCCAGCCGGCAAAAACATTCAGTACTTC.

V usage is TRBV19 and J usage is TRBJ2-1; D gene unclear. V was pared by 1 base and J by 1 base, with 8 bases between. The germline V gene has CDR1 LNHDA and CDR2 SQIVND (reference sequence). The CDR3 sequence is 15 residues long. CDR3 bases: TGTGCCAGTAGTATAGGGCGACAATCCTACAATGAGCAGTTCTTC. This gives the protein CASSIGRQSYNEQFF.

The J gene is TRBJ2-2, the V gene TRBV7-3; D is undetermined. Germline loops: CDR1 SGHTA, CDR2 FQGTGA. Trimming left V 4 bases short and J 3 bases short, with 3 bases between. The CDR3 length is 12 residues. In DNA, the CDR3 is TGTGCCAGCAGCTCAGACACCGGGGAGCTGTTTTTT. This gives the protein CASSSDTGELFF.

The chain's CDR3 is CASTHRENTEAFF. CDR3 nucleotides: TGTGCCAGCACACACAGGGAGAACACTGAAGCTTTCTTT. The rearrangement links TRBV28 to TRBJ1-1; D perhaps matches TRBD1 (6 bases). The CDR3 is 13 amino acids. V shed 7 bases and J shed 1 base, with 10 bases lying between them. Germline V gene sequence: CDR1 MDHEN, CDR2 SYDVKM.

This clone has just a few counts. The rearrangement uses TRBV5-1 and TRBJ2-2, with 10 bases matching TRBD2. The CDR3 is 16 amino acids. The trim removed 5 bases at V and 1 base at J, leaving 5 bases unmatched. Germline-derived CDR1 and CDR2 are SGHRS and YFSETQ. The CDR3 loop reads CASSRGLAENTGELFF. In DNA, the CDR3 is TGCGCCAGCAGTCGCGGACTAGCGGAGAACACCGGGGAGCTGTTTTTT.

J is TRBJ1-6 and V is TRBV13, with D perhaps matching TRBD1 (5 bases). Deletions cut 5 bases from V and 10 bases from J, with 15 bases between. Per germline, CDR1 PRHDT and CDR2 FYEKMQ (reference sequence). The CDR3 covers 14 residues. The CDR3 sequence is CASSAGLGGSPLHF. The CDR3 DNA reads as TGTGCCAGCAGCGCAGGGTTGGGGGGATCACCCCTCCACTTT.

The rearrangement joins TRBV18 to TRBJ2-2, with D uncertain. Germline assignment: CDR1 KGHSH and CDR2 LQKENI. This CDR3 contains 13 residues. The V end lost 3 bases, the J end lost 5 bases, and 7 bases lay between the germline ends. As DNA, the CDR3 is TGTGCCAGCTCACCCCACGGAACCGGGGAGCTGTTTTTT. Protein product: CASSPHGTGELFF.

CDR3 loop: CASSDDVDGELFF. In DNA form, the CDR3 reads TGTGCCAGCAGTGACGACGTAGACGGGGAGCTGTTTTTT. V and J are TRBV2 and TRBJ2-2; unclear D gene. The CDR3 loop spans 13 amino acids. The germline V gene encodes CDR1 SNHLY and CDR2 FYNNEI. V shed 3 bases and J shed 7 bases, with 9 bases lying between them.

This sequence joins TRBV5-6 and TRBJ1-5; 7 bases fit TRBD1. The CDR3 consists of 16 residues. The V gene end was trimmed by 2 bases and the J gene end by 2 bases; junction bases not matched to a gene: 7. Germline V gives CDR1 SGHDT, CDR2 YYEEEE. CDR3 DNA: TGTGCCAGCAGCTTATTTCTAGGGACAGGCAATCAGCCCCAGCATTTT. Translated, it gives CASSLFLGTGNQPQHF. The full variable domain, its missing parts supplied by reference TRBV5-6 and TRBJ1-5, is DAGVTQSPTHLIKTRGQQVTLRCSPKSGHDTVSWYQQALGQGPQFIFQYYEEEERQRGNFPDRFSGHQFPNYSSELNVNALLLGDSALYLCASSLFLGTGNQPQHFGDGTRLSIL.

The chain has TRBV28 and TRBJ2-1; D gene unclear. The germline gives CDR1 MDHEN, CDR2 SYDVKM. Trimming shortened V by 6 bases and J by 2 bases, and 14 bases separated the two germline ends. The CDR3 has 15 amino acids. The CDR3 here is CASSPLAVAYNEQFF. The CDR3 DNA follows: TGTGCCAGCAGCCCTCTGGCGGTGGCCTACAATGAGCAGTTCTTC.

This sequence joins TRBV5-6 and TRBJ2-3, with D hard to call. The CDR3 sequence is 16 residues long. Germline V lookup: CDR1 SGHDT, CDR2 YYEEEE. The ends were cut back, 4 bases at V and 0 bases at J, with 15 bases in the middle. The CDR3 bases are TGTGCCAGCAGCCAATTGATTGGGCCTAGCACAGATACGCAGTATTTT. This gives the protein CASSQLIGPSTDTQYF.

This chain joins TRBV11-2 and TRBJ2-5, with TRBD2 identical over 7 bases. This CDR3 has 14 residues. V shed 5 bases, J shed 3 bases, and the junction held 6 bases outside the gene matches. Germline CDR1 and CDR2: SGHAT and FQNNGV. The CDR3 DNA reads as TGTGCCAGCAGCCACCTCGCGGGAGAAGAGACCCAGTACTTC. Its protein product is CASSHLAGEETQYF.